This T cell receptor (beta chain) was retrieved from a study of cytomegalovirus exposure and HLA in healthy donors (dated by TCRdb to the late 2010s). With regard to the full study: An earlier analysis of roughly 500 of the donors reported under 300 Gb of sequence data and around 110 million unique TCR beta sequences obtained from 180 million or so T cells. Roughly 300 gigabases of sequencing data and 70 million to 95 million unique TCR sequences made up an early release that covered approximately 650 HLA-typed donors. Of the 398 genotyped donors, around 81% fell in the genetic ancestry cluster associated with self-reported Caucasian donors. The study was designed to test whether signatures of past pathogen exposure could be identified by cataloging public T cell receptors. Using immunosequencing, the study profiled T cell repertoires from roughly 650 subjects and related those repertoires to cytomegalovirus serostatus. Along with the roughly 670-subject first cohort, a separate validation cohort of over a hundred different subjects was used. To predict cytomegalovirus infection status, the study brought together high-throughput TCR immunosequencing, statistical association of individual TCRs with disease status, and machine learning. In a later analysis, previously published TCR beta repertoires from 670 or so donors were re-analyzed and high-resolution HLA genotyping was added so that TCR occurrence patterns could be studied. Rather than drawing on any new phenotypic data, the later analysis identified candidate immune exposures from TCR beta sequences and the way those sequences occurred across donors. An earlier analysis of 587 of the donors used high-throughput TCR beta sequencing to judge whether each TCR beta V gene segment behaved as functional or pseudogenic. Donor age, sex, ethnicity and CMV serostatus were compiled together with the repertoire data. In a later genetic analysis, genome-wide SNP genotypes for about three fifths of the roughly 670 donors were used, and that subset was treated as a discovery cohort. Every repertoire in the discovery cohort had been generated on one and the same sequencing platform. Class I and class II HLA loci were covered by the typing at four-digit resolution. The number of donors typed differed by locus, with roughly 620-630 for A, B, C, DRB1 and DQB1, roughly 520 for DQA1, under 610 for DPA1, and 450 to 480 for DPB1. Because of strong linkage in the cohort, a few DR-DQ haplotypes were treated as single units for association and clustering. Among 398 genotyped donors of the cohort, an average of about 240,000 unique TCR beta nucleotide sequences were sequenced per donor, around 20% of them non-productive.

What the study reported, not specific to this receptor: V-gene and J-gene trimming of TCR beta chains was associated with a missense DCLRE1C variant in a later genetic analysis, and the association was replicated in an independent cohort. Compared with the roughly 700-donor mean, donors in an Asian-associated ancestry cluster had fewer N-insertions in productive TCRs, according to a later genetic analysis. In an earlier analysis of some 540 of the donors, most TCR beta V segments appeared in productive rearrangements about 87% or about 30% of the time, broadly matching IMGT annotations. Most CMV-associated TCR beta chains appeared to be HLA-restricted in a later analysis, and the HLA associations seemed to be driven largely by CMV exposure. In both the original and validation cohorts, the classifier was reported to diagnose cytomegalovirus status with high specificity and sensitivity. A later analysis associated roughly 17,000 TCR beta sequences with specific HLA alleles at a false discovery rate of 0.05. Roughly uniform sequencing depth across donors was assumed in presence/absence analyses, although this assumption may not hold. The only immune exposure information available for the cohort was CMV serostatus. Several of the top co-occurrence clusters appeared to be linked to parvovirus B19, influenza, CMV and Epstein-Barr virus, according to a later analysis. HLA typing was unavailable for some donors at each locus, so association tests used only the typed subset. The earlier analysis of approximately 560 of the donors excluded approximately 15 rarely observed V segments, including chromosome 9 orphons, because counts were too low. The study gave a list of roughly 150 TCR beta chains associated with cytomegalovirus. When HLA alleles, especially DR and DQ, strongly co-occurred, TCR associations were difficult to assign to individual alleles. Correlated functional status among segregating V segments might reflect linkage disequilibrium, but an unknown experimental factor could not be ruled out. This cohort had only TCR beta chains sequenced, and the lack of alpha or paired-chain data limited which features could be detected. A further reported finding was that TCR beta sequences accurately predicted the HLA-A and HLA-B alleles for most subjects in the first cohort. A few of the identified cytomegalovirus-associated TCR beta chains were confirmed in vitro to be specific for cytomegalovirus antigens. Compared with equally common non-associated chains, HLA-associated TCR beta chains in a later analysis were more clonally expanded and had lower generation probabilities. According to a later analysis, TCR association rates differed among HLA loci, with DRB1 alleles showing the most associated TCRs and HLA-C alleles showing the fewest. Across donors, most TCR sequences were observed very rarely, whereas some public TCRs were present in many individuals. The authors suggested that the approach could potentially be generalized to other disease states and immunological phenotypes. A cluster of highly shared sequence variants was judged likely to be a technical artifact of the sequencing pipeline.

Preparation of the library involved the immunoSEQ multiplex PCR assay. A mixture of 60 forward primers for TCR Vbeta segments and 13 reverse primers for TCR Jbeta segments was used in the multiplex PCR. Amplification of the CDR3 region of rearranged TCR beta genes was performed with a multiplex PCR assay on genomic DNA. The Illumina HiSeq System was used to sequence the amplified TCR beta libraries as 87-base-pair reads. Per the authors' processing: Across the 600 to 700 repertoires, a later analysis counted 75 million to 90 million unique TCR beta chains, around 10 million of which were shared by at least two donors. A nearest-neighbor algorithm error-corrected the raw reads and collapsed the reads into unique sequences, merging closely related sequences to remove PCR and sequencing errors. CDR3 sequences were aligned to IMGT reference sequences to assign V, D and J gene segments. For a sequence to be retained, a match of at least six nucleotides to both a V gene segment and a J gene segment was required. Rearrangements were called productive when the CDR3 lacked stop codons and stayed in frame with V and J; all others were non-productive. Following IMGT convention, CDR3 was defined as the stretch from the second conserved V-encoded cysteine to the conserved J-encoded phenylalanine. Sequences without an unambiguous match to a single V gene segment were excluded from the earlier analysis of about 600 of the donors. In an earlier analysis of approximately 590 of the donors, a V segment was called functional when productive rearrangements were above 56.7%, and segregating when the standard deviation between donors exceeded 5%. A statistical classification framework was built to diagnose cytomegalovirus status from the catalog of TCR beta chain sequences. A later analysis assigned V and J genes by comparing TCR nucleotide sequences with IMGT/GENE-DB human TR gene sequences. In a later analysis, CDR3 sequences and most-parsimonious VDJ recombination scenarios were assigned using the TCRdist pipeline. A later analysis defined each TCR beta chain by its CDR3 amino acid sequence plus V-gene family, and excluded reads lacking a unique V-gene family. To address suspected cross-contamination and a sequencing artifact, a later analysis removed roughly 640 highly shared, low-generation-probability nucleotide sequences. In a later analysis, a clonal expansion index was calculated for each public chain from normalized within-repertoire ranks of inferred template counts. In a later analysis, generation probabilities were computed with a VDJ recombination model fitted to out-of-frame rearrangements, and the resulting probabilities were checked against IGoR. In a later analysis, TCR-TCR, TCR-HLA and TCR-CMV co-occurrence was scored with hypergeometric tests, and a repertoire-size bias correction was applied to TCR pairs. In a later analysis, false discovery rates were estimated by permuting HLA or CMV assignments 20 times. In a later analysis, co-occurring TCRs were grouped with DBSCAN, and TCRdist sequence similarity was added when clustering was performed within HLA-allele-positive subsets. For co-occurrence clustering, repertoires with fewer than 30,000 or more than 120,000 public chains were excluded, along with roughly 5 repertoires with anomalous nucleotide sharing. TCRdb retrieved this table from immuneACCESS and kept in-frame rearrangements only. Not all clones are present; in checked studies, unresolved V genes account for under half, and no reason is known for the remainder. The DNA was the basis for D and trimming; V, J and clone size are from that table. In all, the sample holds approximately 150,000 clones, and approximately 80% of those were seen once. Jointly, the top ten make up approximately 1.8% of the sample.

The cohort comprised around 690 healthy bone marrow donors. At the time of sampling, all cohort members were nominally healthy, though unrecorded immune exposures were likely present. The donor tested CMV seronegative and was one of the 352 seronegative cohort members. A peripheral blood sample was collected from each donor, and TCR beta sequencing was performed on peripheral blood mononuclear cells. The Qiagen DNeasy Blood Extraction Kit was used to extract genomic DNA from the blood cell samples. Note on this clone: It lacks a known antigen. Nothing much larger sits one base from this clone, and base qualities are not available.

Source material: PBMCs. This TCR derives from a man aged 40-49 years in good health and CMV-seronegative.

The CDR3 is CAIAPWGEHQPQHF. The sequenced DNA: TGTGCCATTGCCCCTTGGGGGGAGCATCAGCCCCAGCATTTT. The chain is encoded by TRBV28 joined to TRBJ1-5; the D region possibly corresponds to TRBD1 (5 bases align). CDR1 and CDR2 (MDHEN, SYDVKM) derive from the germline V gene. Inclusive of the bounding cysteine and phenylalanine, the CDR3 is 14 residues long. Just CDR3 DNA is preserved here, 42 bases in frame from base 1. V is shortened by 10 bases, J by 5 bases, and the region joining them spans 18 bases. Full variable domain (CDR3 extended with the reference TRBV28 and TRBJ1-5 proteins): DVKVTQSSRYLVKRTGEKVFLECVQDMDHENMFWYRQDPGLGLRLIYFSYDVKMKEKGDIPEGYSVSREKKERFSLILESASTNQTSMYLCAIAPWGEHQPQHFGDGTRLSIL.